The 20 T cell receptor beta chains below come from one sample, sequenced in a study of shared clonotypes between healthy human individuals. Sequencing used immunoSEQ multiplex PCR; TCRdb keeps in-frame clones, though not all of them. The table shows 600,000 to 750,000 clones, with approximately 72% occurring only once. Source material: memory CD4+ T cells sorted from blood. Described subset: CD45RA-negative fraction. These receptors all come from a woman younger than 45 in good health.

J is TRBJ1-1 and V is TRBV9; D is uncertain. V gave up 0 bases and J gave up 0 bases, with 6 bases separating them. The CDR3 has 14 amino acids. The germline CDR1 and CDR2 sequences are SGDLS and YYNGEE. As DNA, the CDR3 is TGTGCCAGCAGCGTAGGTGACTTGAACACTGAAGCTTTCTTT. This sequence encodes CASSVGDLNTEAFF.

The chain is built from TRBV18 and TRBJ2-5; TRBD2 aligns across 13 bases. Germline trimming cut 6 bases from V and 4 bases from J; bases unmatched to any gene: 14. Germline CDR1 and CDR2: KGHSH and LQKENI. The length of the CDR3 is 18 residues. CDR3 in amino acids: CASSRTGLAGDVRETQYF. CDR3 nucleotide sequence: TGTGCCAGCTCCCGTACTGGACTAGCGGGAGATGTACGAGAGACCCAGTACTTC.

V gene TRBV6-4 combines with J gene TRBJ2-7; 10 bases match TRBD2. Per the germline V gene, CDR1 is MRHNA and CDR2 is SNTAGT. The CDR3 runs 14 residues. The V segment lost 5 bases and the J segment 5 bases; nucleotides outside the gene matches: 6. CDR3 sequence (DNA): TGTGCCAGCAGTTACCAGCGGGAGGGCAACGAGCAGTACTTC. Translated: CASSYQREGNEQYF.

The chain couples TRBV11-3 to TRBJ2-7, with D unclear. In germline, CDR1 is SGHNT, CDR2 YENEEA. The CDR3 consists of 14 residues. Trimming removed 5 bases at V and 0 bases at J, with 11 bases between. Here the CDR3 reads CASSIQQDSYEQYF. CDR3 in DNA: TGTGCCAGCAGCATCCAGCAGGACTCCTACGAGCAGTACTTC.

The CDR3 protein is CASSQPTSGSPDTQYF. The CDR3 nucleotides read TGCGCCAGCAGCCAACCTACTAGCGGGAGCCCAGATACGCAGTATTTT. The rearrangement joins TRBV4-1 to TRBJ2-3; TRBD2 agrees at 11 bases. Germline-derived CDR1 and CDR2 are MGHRA and YSYEKL. The CDR3 consists of 16 residues. V lost 2 bases, J lost 4 bases, and 5 bases stayed unmatched.

The rearrangement uses TRBV7-9 and TRBJ2-6, with a tentative D call TRBD2 (5 bases). The CDR3 is 16 amino acids. Trimming took off 2 bases at V and 3 bases at J, with 11 bases between the two ends. Germline-derived CDR1 and CDR2 are SEHNR and FQNEAQ (reference sequence). CDR3 protein: CASSLLLGIGANVLTF. The DNA of the CDR3 is TGTGCCAGCAGCTTACTGCTCGGGATTGGGGCCAACGTCCTGACTTTC. Full variable domain (remainder filled in from reference TRBV7-9 and TRBJ2-6): DTGVSQNPRHKITKRGQNVTFRCDPISEHNRLYWYRQTLGQGPEFLTYFQNEAQLEKSRLLSDRFSAERPKGSFSTLEIQRTEQGDSAMYLCASSLLLGIGANVLTFGAGSRLTVL.

The chain carries TRBV19 and TRBJ2-7; 7 bases align to TRBD1. Trimming removed 5 bases from V and 5 bases from J; junction bases left unmatched: 12. This CDR3 is built from 15 residues. Germline V gives CDR1 LNHDA, CDR2 SQIVND (reference sequence). CDR3 nucleotide sequence: TGTGCCAGTAGTCCCCATGAGGGGGCAAGGCACGAGCAGTACTTC. This translates into CASSPHEGARHEQYF. Together with reference TRBV19 and TRBJ2-7, the CDR3 gives the full variable domain: DGGITQSPKYLFRKEGQNVTLSCEQNLNHDAMYWYRQDPGQGLRLIYYSQIVNDFQKGDIAEGYSVSREKKESFPLTVTSAQKNPTAFYLCASSPHEGARHEQYFGPGTRLTVT.

The chain combines TRBV4-2 with TRBJ2-7, with TRBD2 matching over 9 bases. The ends lost 0 bases at V and 6 bases at J; junction bases unmatched: 18. The germline V gene encodes CDR1 LGHNA and CDR2 YNFKEQ. The CDR3 is 19 amino acids. In DNA, the CDR3 is TGTGCCAGCAGCCAAGAGGGGGGAACGGGGGCTAGCGGGGCTGGCGAGCAGTACTTC. It yields the protein CASSQEGGTGASGAGEQYF.

This clone has more than one count but fewer than ten. The genes are TRBV5-1 and TRBJ2-1; possible D gene TRBD2, 5 bases. V lost 0 bases and J 3 bases, leaving 10 bases between the germline ends. CDR1 SGHRS and CDR2 YFSETQ come from the germline V gene. The CDR3 runs 15 residues. CDR3 protein: CASSLDTRGYNEQFF. The CDR3 coding sequence is TGCGCCAGCAGCTTGGACACCCGGGGCTACAATGAGCAGTTCTTC.

This clone showed up just a few times. The chain is built from TRBV30 and TRBJ2-7; D is ambiguous. The CDR3 runs to 13 residues. V lost 2 bases and J lost 3, with 11 bases in between. Per the germline V gene, CDR1 is GTSNPN and CDR2 is SVGIG (reference sequence). CDR3 coding DNA: TGTGCCTGGAGTAAGGGCGCGAACTACGAGCAGTACTTC. Protein: CAWSKGANYEQYF.

The V gene is TRBV29-1, the J gene TRBJ2-7; D is ambiguous. V gave up 6 bases and J gave up 4 bases, with 13 bases separating them. The germline CDR1 and CDR2 sequences are SQVTM and ANQGSEA. The CDR3 has 12 amino acids. CDR3 bases: TGCAGCGTCGCCGCGGTCGGGTACGAGCAGTACTTC. Translation: CSVAAVGYEQYF.

In its sample, this clone was seen once. The chain couples TRBV4-2 to TRBJ2-7, with unresolved D. In germline, CDR1 is LGHNA, CDR2 YNFKEQ. The CDR3 is 13 residues long. V lost 1 base and J 3 bases, leaving 7 bases between the germline ends. The CDR3 loop reads CASSQVLDYEQYF. Written as DNA, the CDR3 is TGTGCCAGCAGCCAAGTCCTAGACTACGAGCAGTACTTC.

The gene calls are TRBV30 and TRBJ2-7, with D tentatively TRBD1 or TRBD2 (5 bases each). Per the germline V gene, CDR1 is GTSNPN and CDR2 is SVGIG (reference sequence). Trimming cost V 0 bases and J 5 bases, with 14 bases left between them. CDR3 length equals 14 residues. In DNA form, the CDR3 reads TGTGCCTGGAGTGTATTTTTTGGGGGAAACGAGCAGTACTTC. It codes for CAWSVFFGGNEQYF.

Worth noting for this clone: The same CDR3 is also encoded by other DNA sequences in this sample. This chain joins TRBV9 and TRBJ1-1, with 11 bases aligning to TRBD1. V shed 3 bases and J 3 bases; nucleotides not matched to a gene: 4. The CDR3 totals 15 residues. The germline V gene encodes CDR1 SGDLS and CDR2 YYNGEE. The CDR3 spells CASSARDRGYTEAFF. The DNA of the CDR3 is TGTGCCAGCAGCGCTAGGGACAGGGGGTACACTGAAGCTTTCTTT.

The CDR3 region has the DNA TGCGCCAGCAGCCTGGCCGGGACAGGGGGATTAAAGTCTGGAAACACCATATATTTT. Translating gives CASSLAGTGGLKSGNTIYF. V gene TRBV4-1 combines with J gene TRBJ1-3, with 11 bases that match TRBD1. This CDR3 comprises 19 residues. Germline CDR1 and CDR2: MGHRA and YSYEKL. J was trimmed by 1 base and V by 4 bases; bases with no gene match: 12.

A remark on this clone: In the same sample, other DNA sequences code for this CDR3. The V and J genes are TRBV18 and TRBJ1-4, with D unresolved. Per germline, CDR1 KGHSH and CDR2 LQKENI. There are 13 residues in the CDR3. V lost 2 bases to trimming and J lost 8 bases, with 9 bases between them. Here the CDR3 reads CASSPSGGEKLFF. DNA of the CDR3: TGTGCCAGCTCACCAAGTGGAGGGGAAAAACTGTTTTTT.

The rearrangement links TRBV2 to TRBJ2-7, with 8 bases lining up with TRBD2. Germline V gene lookup returns CDR1 SNHLY and CDR2 FYNNEI. The V gene end was trimmed by 6 bases and the J gene end by 0 bases; junction bases not matched to a gene: 4. CDR3 length: 14 residues. The DNA for the CDR3 is TGTGCCAGCAGCGCCGGGACTAGCTCCTACGAGCAGTACTTC. It codes for CASSAGTSSYEQYF.

This chain uses TRBV2 with TRBJ2-1; D unresolved. Germline assignment: CDR1 SNHLY and CDR2 FYNNEI. Trimming removed 1 base from V and 4 bases from J, with 11 bases in between. The length of the CDR3 is 15 residues. The CDR3, as DNA: TGTGCCAGCAGTGAAGTATGGACGGTTTACAATGAGCAGTTCTTC. It yields the protein CASSEVWTVYNEQFF.

The chain uses TRBV6-1 and TRBJ1-2; D is unresolved. Deletions cut 6 bases from V and 4 bases from J, with 15 bases between. This CDR3 has 14 residues. CDR1 and CDR2 from the germline V gene are MNHNS and SASEGT. The CDR3 loop is CASSRQGIGYGYTF. The CDR3 DNA sequence: TGTGCCAGCAGCCGTCAAGGGATCGGCTATGGCTACACCTTC.

This chain joins TRBV7-8 and TRBJ2-3; 7 nucleotides align to TRBD2. The germline V gene has CDR1 SGHVS and CDR2 FQNEAQ. The CDR3 contains 16 residues. Losses at the gene ends were 2 bases for V and 0 bases for J; bases not matched to a gene: 5. The CDR3 DNA sequence: TGTGCCAGCAGCTTATTTTCTAGCGGAAGCACAGATACGCAGTATTTT. Residues: CASSLFSSGSTDTQYF.